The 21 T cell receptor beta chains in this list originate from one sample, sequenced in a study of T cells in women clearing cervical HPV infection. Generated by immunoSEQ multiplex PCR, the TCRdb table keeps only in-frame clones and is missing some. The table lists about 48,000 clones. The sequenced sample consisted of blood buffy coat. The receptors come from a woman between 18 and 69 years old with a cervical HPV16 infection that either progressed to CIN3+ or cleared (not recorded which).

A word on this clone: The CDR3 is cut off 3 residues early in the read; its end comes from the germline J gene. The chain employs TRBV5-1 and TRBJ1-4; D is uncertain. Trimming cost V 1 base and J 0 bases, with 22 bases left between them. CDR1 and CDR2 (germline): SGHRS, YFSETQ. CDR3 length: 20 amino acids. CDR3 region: CASSLRITRAPDATNEKLFF. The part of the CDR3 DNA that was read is TGCGCCAGCAGCTTGAGAATTACGCGGGCACCCGATGCAACTAATGAAAAA.

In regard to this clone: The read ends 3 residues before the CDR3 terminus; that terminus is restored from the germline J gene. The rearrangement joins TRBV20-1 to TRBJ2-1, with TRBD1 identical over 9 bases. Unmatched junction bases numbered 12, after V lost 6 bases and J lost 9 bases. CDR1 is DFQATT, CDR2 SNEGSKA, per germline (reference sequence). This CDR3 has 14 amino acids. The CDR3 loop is CSAISGTGSSEQFF. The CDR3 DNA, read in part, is TGCAGTGCCATATCCGGGACAGGGTCCAGTGAG.

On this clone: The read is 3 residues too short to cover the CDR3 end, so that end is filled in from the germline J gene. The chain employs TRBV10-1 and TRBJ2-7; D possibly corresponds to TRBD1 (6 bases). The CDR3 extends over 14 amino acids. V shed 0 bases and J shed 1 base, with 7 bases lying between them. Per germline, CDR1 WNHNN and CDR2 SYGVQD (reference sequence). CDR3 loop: CASSESQGSYEQYF. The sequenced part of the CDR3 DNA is TGCGCCAGCAGTGAGTCACAGGGTTCCTACGAG.

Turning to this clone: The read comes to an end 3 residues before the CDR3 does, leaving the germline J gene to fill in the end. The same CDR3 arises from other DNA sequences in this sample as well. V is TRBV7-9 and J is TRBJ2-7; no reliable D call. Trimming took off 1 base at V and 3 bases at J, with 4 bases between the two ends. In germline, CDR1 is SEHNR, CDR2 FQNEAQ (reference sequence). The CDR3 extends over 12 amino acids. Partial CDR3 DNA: TGTGCCAGCAGCTTAGACAACTACGAG. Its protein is CASSLDNYE. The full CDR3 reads CASSLDNYEQYF.

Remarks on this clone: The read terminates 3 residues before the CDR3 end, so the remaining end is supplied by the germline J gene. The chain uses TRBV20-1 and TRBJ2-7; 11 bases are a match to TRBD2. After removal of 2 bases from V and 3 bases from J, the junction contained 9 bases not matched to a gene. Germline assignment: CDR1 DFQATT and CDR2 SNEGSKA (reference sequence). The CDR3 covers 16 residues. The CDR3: CSARNTSGRSLYEQYF. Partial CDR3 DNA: TGCAGTGCTAGAAACACTAGCGGGAGATCCCTCTACGAG.

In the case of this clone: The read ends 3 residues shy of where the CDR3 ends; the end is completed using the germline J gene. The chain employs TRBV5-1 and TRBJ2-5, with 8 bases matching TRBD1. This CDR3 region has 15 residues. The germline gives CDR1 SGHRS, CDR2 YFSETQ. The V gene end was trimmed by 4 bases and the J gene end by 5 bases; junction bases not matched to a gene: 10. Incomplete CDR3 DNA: TGCGCCAGCAGCCTGGGGAGATGGACAGGGGAGACC. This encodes CASSLGRWTGET. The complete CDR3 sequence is CASSLGRWTGETQYF.

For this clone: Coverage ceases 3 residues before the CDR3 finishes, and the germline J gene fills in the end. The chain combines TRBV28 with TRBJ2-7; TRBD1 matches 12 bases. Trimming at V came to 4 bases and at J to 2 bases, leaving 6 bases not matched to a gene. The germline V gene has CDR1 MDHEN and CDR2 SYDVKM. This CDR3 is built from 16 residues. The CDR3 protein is CASSSFGTGGAYEQYF. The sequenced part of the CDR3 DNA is TGTGCCAGCAGTTCCTTCGGGACAGGGGGCGCCTACGAG.

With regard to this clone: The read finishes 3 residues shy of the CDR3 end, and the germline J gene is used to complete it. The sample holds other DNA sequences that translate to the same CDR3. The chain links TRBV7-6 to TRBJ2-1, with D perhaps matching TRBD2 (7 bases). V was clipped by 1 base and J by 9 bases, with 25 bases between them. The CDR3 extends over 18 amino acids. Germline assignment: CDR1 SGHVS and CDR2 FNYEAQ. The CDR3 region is CASSLVPGRGGARGEQFF. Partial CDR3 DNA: TGTGCCAGCAGCTTAGTCCCGGGCCGTGGGGGGGCCCGGGGTGAG.

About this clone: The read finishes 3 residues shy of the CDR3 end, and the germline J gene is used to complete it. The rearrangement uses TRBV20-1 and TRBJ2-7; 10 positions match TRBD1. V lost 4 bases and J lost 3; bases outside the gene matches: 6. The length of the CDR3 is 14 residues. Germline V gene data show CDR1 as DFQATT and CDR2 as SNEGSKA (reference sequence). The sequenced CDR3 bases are TGCAGTGCTAACCGACAGGGGGCGAACTACGAG. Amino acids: CSANRQGANYE. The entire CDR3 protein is CSANRQGANYEQYF.

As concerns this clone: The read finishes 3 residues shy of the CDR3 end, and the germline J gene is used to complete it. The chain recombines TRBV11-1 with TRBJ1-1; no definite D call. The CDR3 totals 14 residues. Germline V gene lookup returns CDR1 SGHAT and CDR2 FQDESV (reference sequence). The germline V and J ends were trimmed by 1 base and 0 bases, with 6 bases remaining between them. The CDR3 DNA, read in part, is TGTGCCAGCAGCTTAGGGCAGTTGAACACTGAA. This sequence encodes CASSLGQLNTE. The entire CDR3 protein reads CASSLGQLNTEAFF.

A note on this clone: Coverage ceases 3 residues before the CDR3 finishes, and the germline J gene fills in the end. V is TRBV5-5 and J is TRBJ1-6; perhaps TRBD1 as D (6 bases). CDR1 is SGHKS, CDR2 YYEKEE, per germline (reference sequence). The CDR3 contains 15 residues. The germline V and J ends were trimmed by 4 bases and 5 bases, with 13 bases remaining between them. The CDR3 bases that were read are TGTGCCAGCAGCAGAAGGACAGCGGATAATTCACCC. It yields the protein CASSRRTADNSP. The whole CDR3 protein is CASSRRTADNSPLHF.

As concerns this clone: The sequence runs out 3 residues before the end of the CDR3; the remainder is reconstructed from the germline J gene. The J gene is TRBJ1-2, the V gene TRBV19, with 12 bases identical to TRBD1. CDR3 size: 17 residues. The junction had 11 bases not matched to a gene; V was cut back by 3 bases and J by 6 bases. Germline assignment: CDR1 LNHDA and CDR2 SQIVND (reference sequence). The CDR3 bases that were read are TGTGCCAGTAGTATCCCTGGGACAGGGGGCATCAGGGATGGC. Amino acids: CASSIPGTGGIRDG. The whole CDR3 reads CASSIPGTGGIRDGYTF.

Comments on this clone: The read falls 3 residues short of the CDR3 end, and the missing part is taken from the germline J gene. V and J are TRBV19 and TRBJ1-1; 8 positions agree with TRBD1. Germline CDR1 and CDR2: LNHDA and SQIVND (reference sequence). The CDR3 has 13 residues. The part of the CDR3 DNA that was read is TGTGCCAGTAGACCGGGACAGGCCCTTTGG. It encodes CASRPGQALW. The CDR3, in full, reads CASRPGQALWAFF.

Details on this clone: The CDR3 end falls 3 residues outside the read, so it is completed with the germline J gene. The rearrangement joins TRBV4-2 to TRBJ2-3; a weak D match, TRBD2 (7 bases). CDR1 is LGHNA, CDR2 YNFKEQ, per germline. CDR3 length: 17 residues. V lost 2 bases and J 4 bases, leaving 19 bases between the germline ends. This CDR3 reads CASSQYRGGAESDTQYF. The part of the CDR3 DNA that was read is TGTGCCAGCAGCCAATATAGGGGGGGGGCAGAGTCAGATACG.

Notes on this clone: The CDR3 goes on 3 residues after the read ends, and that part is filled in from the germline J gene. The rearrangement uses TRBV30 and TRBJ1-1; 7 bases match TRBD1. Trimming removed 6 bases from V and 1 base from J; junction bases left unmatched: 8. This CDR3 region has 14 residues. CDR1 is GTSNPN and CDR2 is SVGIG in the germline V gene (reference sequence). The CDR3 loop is CACAPQGRNTEAFF. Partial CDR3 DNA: TGTGCCTGTGCCCCACAGGGGAGGAACACTGAA.

The sequenced CDR3 bases are TGTGCCAGCAGCAGGACAGAGAAGATCGGGGAG. Translating gives CASSRTEKIGE. The whole CDR3 protein reads CASSRTEKIGELFF. The chain joins TRBV7-9 to TRBJ2-2, with a possible D match to TRBD1 (6 bases). Coverage ceases 3 residues before the CDR3 finishes, and the germline J gene fills in the end. The CDR3 contains 14 residues. The germline gives CDR1 SEHNR, CDR2 FQNEAQ (reference sequence). V was trimmed by 5 bases and J by 7 bases, leaving 14 bases between them.

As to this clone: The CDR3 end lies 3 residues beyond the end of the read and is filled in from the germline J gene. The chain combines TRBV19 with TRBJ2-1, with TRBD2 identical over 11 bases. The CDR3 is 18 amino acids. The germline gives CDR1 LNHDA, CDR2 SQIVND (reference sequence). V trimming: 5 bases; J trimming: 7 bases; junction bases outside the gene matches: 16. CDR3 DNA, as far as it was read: TGTGCCAGTAGTGCCGAAACGATAACTAGCGGGAGACTTAATGAG. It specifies CASSAETITSGRLNE. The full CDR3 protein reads CASSAETITSGRLNEQFF.

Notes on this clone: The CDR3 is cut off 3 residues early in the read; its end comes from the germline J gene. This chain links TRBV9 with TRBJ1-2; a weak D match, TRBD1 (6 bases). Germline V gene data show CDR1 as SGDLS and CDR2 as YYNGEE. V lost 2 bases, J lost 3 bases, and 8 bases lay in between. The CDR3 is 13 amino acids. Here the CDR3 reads CASSVTGDYGYTF. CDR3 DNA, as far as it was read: TGTGCCAGCAGCGTGACAGGAGACTATGGC.

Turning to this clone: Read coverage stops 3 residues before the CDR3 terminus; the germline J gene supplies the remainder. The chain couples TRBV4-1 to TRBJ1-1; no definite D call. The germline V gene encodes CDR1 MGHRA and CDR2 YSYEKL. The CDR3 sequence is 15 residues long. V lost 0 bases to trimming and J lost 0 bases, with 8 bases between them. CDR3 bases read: TGCGCCAGCAGCCAAGAGGAACGGGTGAACACTGAA. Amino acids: CASSQEERVNTE. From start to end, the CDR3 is CASSQEERVNTEAFF.

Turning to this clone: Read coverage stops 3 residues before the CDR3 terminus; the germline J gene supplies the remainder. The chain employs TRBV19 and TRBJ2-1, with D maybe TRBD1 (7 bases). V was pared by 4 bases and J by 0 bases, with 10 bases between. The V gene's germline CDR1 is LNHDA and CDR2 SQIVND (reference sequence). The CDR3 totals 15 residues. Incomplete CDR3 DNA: TGTGCCAGTAGTACAGGGGGGAGCTCCTACAATGAG. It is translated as CASSTGGSSYNE. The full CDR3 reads CASSTGGSSYNEQFF.

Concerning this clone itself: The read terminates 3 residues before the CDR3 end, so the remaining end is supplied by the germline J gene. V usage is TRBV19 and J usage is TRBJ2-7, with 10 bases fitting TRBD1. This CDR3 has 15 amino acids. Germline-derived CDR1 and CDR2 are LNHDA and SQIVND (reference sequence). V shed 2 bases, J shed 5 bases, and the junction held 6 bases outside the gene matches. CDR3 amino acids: CASSIPGQGQNEQYF. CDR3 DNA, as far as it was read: TGTGCCAGTAGTATACCGGGACAGGGGCAGAACGAG.